This T cell receptor beta chain stems from a study of low-dose radiotherapy and immunotherapy resistance in tumors. Study in general: Each patient took aspirin at a dose of 300 mg by mouth once daily over the course of four cycles, with dosing beginning on cycle 1 day 1.

This clonotype came up many times. Sample time point: after trial treatment. The treatment denotes: LDRT plus nivolumab, ipilimumab, low-dose cyclophosphamide and aspirin (RACIN trial). The treatment that donors received included nivolumab, ipilimumab, aspirin, low-dose cyclophosphamide and low-dose radiotherapy. For amplifying TCRs, the PCR ran for 15 to 20 cycles with Phusion, which was used together with a constant-region primer and the adapter on the V primers. MiXCR was run by TCRdb on the reads, yielding one entry per CDR3 protein. Among 50,000 or so distinct CDR3 sequences listed, approximately 31% were seen once. The TCR comes from a male donor with rectosigmoid adenocarcinoma. Source: PBMCs, taken after low-dose radiotherapy plus immunotherapy.

The DNA of the CDR3 is TGTGCCAGCAGTGAATACTCTCTCACGGATACGCAGTATTTT. It translates to CASSEYSLTDTQYF. The V and J genes are TRBV25-1 and TRBJ2-3; no firm D call. The V and J ends lost 0 bases and 6 bases respectively, with 10 bases between them. Per the germline V gene, CDR1 is MGHDK and CDR2 is SYGVNS. There are 14 residues in the CDR3.